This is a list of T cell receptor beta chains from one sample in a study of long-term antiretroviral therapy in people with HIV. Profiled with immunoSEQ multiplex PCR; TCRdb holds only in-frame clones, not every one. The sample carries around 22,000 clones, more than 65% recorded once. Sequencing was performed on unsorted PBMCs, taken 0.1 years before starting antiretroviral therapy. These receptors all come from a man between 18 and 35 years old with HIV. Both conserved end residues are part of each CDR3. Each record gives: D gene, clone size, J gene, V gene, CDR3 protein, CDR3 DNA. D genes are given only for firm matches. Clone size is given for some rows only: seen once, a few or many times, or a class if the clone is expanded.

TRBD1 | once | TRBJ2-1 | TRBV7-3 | CASSIGTGGNEQFF | TGTGCCAGCAGCATCGGGACAGGGGGAAATGAGCAGTTCTTC
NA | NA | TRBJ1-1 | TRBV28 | CASTFGGGFSNTEAFF | TGTGCCAGCACATTCGGAGGCGGTTTTTCGAACACTGAAGCTTTCTTT
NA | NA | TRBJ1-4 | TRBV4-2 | CASSQGQGSENEKLFF | TGTGCCAGCAGCCAAGGGCAGGGGTCGGAGAATGAAAAACTGTTTTTT
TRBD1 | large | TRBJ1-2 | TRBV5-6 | CASSFRQGYGYTF | TGTGCCAGCAGCTTCCGACAGGGCTATGGCTACACCTTC
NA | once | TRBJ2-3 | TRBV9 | CASSPQDYTDTQYF | TGTGCCAGCAGCCCCCAGGACTACACAGATACGCAGTATTTT
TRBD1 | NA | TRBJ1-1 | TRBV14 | CASSARQGNTEAFF | TGTGCCAGCAGCGCACGACAGGGGAACACTGAAGCTTTCTTT
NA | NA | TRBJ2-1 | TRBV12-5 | CASRSGTNNNEQFF | TGTGCTAGTCGGTCGGGTACGAATAACAATGAGCAGTTCTTC
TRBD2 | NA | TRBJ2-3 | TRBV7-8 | CASRNRGAGGPRTDTQYF | TGTGCCAGCAGAAATAGAGGAGCGGGAGGGCCGCGCACAGATACGCAGTATTTT
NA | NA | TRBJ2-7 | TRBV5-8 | CASSSRTALYEQYF | TGTGCCAGCAGCTCCCGGACAGCACTCTACGAGCAGTACTTC
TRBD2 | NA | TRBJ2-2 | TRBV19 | CASSIRRGGNTGELFF | TGTGCCAGTAGTATACGGCGGGGGGGGAACACCGGGGAGCTGTTTTTT
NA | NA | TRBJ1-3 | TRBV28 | CASSPYGTGGNTIYF | TGTGCCAGCAGCCCCTATGGGACGGGGGGAAACACCATATATTTT
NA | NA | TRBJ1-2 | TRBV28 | CASSFGVSYGYTF | TGTGCCAGCAGTTTCGGTGTAAGCTATGGCTACACCTTC
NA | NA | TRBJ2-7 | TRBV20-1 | CSARGPGEQYF | TGCAGTGCTAGAGGTCCCGGCGAGCAGTACTTC
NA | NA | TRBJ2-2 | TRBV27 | CASSLLGLGELFF | TGTGCCAGCAGTTTATTGGGCCTCGGGGAGCTGTTTTTT
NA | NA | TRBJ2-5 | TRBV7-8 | CASSPDRSQETQYF | TGTGCCAGCAGCCCAGACAGGTCTCAAGAGACCCAGTACTTC
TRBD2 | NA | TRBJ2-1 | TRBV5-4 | CASSKSGGTQGEQFF | TGTGCCAGCAGCAAAAGCGGGGGGACCCAGGGTGAGCAGTTCTTC
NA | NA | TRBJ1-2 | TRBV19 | CASICRSYGYTF | TGTGCCAGTATATGCCGCAGCTATGGCTACACCTTC
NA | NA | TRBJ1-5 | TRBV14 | CASSQVGSNQPQHF | TGTGCCAGCAGCCAAGTCGGTAGCAATCAGCCCCAGCATTTT
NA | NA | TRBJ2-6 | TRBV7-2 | CASSPQSTSGANVLTF | TGTGCCAGCAGCCCCCAGTCAACCTCTGGGGCCAACGTCCTGACTTTC
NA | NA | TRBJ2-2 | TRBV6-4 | CASSEGGGDTGELFF | TGTGCCAGCAGTGAGGGAGGAGGGGACACCGGGGAGCTGTTTTTT
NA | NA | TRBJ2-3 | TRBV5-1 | CASSFGGTGDTQYF | TGCGCCAGCAGCTTCGGAGGCACGGGAGATACGCAGTATTTT
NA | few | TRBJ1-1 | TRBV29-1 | CSASYRNTEAFF | TGCAGCGCAAGTTACAGGAACACTGAAGCTTTCTTT
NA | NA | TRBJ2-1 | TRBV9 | CASSVGSRDEQFF | TGTGCCAGCAGCGTAGGGAGCCGAGATGAGCAGTTCTTC
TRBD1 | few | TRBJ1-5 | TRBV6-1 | CATRQGQGNQPQHF | TGTGCCACCCGACAGGGTCAAGGCAATCAGCCCCAGCATTTT
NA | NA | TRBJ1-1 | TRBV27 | CASSLSLGALRAFF | TGTGCCAGCAGTTTATCCCTCGGGGCCCTGAGAGCTTTCTTT
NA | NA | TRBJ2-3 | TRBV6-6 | CASSYSKVGGTDTQYF | TGTGCCAGCAGTTACTCGAAGGTGGGGGGCACAGATACGCAGTATTTT
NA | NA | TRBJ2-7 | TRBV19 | CASSMASGFYEQYF | TGTGCCAGTAGTATGGCCAGCGGATTCTACGAGCAGTACTTC
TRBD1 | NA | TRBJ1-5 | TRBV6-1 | CASSGQGARQPQHF | TGTGCCAGCAGTGGGCAGGGGGCCCGACAGCCCCAGCATTTT
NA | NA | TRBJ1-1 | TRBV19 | CASSAGNTEAFF | TGTGCCAGTAGTGCAGGGAACACTGAAGCTTTCTTT
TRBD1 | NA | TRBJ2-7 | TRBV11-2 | CASSAGTGFFYEQYF | TGTGCCAGCAGCGCCGGGACAGGCTTCTTTTACGAGCAGTACTTC
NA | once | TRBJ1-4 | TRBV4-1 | CASSQESLPGGEKLFF | TGCGCCAGCAGCCAAGAGAGTCTCCCCGGCGGGGAAAAACTGTTTTTT
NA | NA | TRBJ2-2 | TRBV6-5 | CANQTGEPGELFF | TGTGCCAACCAAACCGGGGAACCCGGGGAGCTGTTTTTT
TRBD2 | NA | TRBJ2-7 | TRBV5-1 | CASSGAGGVNYEQYF | TGCGCCAGCTCGGGTGCGGGGGGGGTGAACTACGAGCAGTACTTC
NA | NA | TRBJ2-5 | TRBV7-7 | CASTGDLETQYF | TGTGCTAGCACGGGGGACCTTGAGACCCAGTACTTC
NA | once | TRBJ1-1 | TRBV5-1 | CASSSTQTEMNTEAFF | TGCGCCAGCAGCTCCACCCAGACAGAAATGAACACTGAAGCTTTCTTT
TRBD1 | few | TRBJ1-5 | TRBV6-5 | CASSQGQKNQPQHF | TGTGCCAGCAGCCAGGGACAGAAGAATCAGCCCCAGCATTTT
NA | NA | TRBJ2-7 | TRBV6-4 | CASSDGAASSYEQYF | TGTGCCAGCAGTGACGGAGCGGCAAGCTCCTACGAGCAGTACTTC
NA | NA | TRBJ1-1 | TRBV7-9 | CASSTIWRQDNTEAFF | TGTGCCAGCAGCACCATATGGCGTCAGGATAACACTGAAGCTTTCTTT
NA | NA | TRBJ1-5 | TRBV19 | CASSIFRVNQPQHF | TGTGCCAGTAGTATTTTCAGGGTAAATCAACCCCAGCATTTT
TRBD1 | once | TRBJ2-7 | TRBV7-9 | CASSRRQGTYEQYF | TGTGCCAGCAGCCGGCGACAGGGAACCTACGAGCAGTACTTC
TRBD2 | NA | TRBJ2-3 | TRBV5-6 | CASIPGGTSASYTQYF | TGTGCCAGCATCCCCGGCGGGACTAGCGCATCATATACGCAGTATTTT
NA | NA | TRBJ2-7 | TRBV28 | CASSSRSWKEQYF | TGTGCCAGCAGTTCCAGGTCGTGGAAAGAGCAGTACTTC
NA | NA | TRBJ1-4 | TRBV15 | CATSRDGRGGEEKLFF | TGTGCCACCAGCAGAGATGGAAGGGGAGGGGAGGAAAAACTGTTTTTT